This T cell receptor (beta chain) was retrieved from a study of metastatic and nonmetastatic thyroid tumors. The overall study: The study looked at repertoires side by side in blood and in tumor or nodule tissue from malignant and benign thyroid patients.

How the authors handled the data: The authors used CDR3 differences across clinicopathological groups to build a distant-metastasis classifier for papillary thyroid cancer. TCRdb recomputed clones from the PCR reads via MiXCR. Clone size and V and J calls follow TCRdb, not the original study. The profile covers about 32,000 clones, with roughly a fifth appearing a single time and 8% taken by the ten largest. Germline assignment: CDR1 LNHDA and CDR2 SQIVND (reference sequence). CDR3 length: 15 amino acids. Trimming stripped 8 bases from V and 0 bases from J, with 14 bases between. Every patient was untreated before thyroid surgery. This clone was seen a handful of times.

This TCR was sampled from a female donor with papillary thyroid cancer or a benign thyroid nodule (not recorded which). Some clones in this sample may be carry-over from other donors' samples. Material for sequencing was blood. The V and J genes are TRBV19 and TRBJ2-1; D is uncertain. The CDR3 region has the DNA TGTGCCAGTGCCCTGACCCCGAGCTCCTACAATGAGCAGTTCTTC. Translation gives CASALTPSSYNEQFF.